These 17 T cell receptor beta chains were all obtained from the same sample, sequenced in a study. One entry per CDR3 protein results from TCRdb running MiXCR on the 5' RACE reads. The data contain 50,000 to 70,000 distinct CDR3 sequences, more than 20% of them singletons. The sorted Tregs were CD4+CD25+CD127-/low cells. The material sequenced was tumor-infiltrating Tregs sorted from the breast tumor. The receptor set was obtained from a female donor with breast cancer.

The rearrangement uses TRBV28 and TRBJ1-5, with D possibly TRBD1 on 6 matching bases. CDR3 length: 15 amino acids. Trimming shortened V by 6 bases and J by 4 bases, and 16 bases separated the two germline ends. From germline, CDR1 is MDHEN and CDR2 SYDVKM. Here the CDR3 reads CASRSSGTTNQPQHF. As DNA, the CDR3 is TGTGCCAGCAGATCTTCCGGGACAACGAATCAGCCCCAGCATTTT.

This clonotype occurred many times. V usage is TRBV10-3 and J usage is TRBJ2-3; the D gene is possibly TRBD1 (6 bases). CDR1 is ENHRY and CDR2 is SYGVKD in the germline V gene. The V end lost 10 bases, the J end lost 2 bases, and 10 bases lay between the germline ends. CDR3 length equals 12 residues. The CDR3 region is CASGQTTDTQYF. CDR3 sequence (DNA): TGTGCCAGCGGACAGACCACAGATACGCAGTATTTT.

V gene TRBV7-2 combines with J gene TRBJ2-1; 9 bases map to TRBD2. The CDR3 has 12 amino acids. Germline assignment: CDR1 SGHTA and CDR2 FQGNSA. V gave up 5 bases and J gave up 9 bases; unmatched junction bases: 2. The chain's CDR3 is CASSKTSGEQFF. In DNA form, the CDR3 reads TGTGCCAGCAGCAAGACTAGCGGTGAGCAGTTCTTC.

This clonotype was counted a few times. V gene TRBV2 combines with J gene TRBJ1-5, with D possibly matching TRBD1 (6 bases). Trimming cost V 4 bases and J 6 bases, with 10 bases left between them. The CDR3 consists of 13 residues. Germline V CDR1 and CDR2: SNHLY, FYNNEI. This CDR3 reads CASSADSGQPQHF. CDR3 nucleotide sequence: TGTGCCAGCAGTGCGGACAGCGGTCAGCCCCAGCATTTT.

The chain has TRBV29-1 and TRBJ1-1; D is ambiguous. The length of the CDR3 is 14 residues. The V gene lost 6 bases and the J gene lost 1 base, with 15 bases spanning the gap. Germline values: CDR1 SQVTM, CDR2 ANQGSEA. The CDR3 bases are TGCAGCGTCAACGGGATGTTCGGGAACACTGAAGCTTTCTTT. It is translated as CSVNGMFGNTEAFF.

This clonotype was seen more than once but under ten times. The CDR3 sequence: CASSPPGGGYYEQYF. The DNA for the CDR3 is TGTGCCAGCAGCCCACCCGGTGGGGGTTACTACGAGCAGTACTTC. This chain uses TRBV7-2 with TRBJ2-7, with D perhaps TRBD1 or TRBD2 (5 bases each). The CDR3 runs to 15 residues. Trimming took off 5 bases at V and 3 bases at J, with 17 bases between the two ends. Looked up from germline, CDR1 is SGHTA and CDR2 is FQGNSA.

This clonotype was observed many times. The J gene is TRBJ1-6, the V gene TRBV5-1; 8 bases are a match to TRBD1. The CDR3 is 16 residues long. Per germline, CDR1 SGHRS and CDR2 YFSETQ. After removal of 2 bases from V and 8 bases from J, the junction contained 9 bases not matched to a gene. CDR3 sequence: CASSFAGQGKDSPLHF. Written as DNA, the CDR3 is TGCGCCAGCAGCTTTGCCGGACAGGGAAAAGATTCACCCCTCCACTTT.

In its sample, this clonotype was seen a few times. The genes are TRBV5-1 and TRBJ2-1; 8 bases are shared with TRBD2. This CDR3 contains 16 residues. Germline trimming cut 0 bases from V and 9 bases from J; bases unmatched to any gene: 11. Germline CDR1 and CDR2: SGHRS and YFSETQ. This CDR3 is CASSLATRREDSEQFF. In DNA, the CDR3 is TGCGCCAGCAGCTTGGCGACCCGGCGGGAGGATAGTGAGCAGTTCTTC.

This clonotype was observed many times. The CDR3 coding sequence is TGCGCCAGCAGCCAAGATTTAACAGGGACCATGAACACTGAAGCTTTCTTT. Translating gives CASSQDLTGTMNTEAFF. The V call is TRBV4-3, the J call TRBJ1-1; TRBD1 is a possible D gene (6 bases). The CDR3 is made up of 17 amino acids. The germline V gene encodes CDR1 LGHNA and CDR2 YSLEER. V was shortened by 0 bases and J by 0 bases, with 14 bases between the two germline ends.

This clonotype has ten or more counts. The chain has TRBV5-1 and TRBJ2-4; no definite D call. Germline CDR1 and CDR2: SGHRS and YFSETQ. The CDR3 length is 15 residues. V lost 2 bases and J lost 0, with 9 bases in between. For the CDR3, the DNA is TGCGCCAGCAGCTTTGGGTCTCCAGCCAAAAACATTCAGTACTTC. This gives the protein CASSFGSPAKNIQYF.

This clonotype was recorded a few times. The chain combines TRBV11-2 with TRBJ2-1; TRBD1 might be the D (5 bases). This CDR3 is built from 13 residues. CDR1 is SGHAT, CDR2 FQNNGV, per germline. Trimming cost V 3 bases and J 6 bases, with 9 bases left between them. The CDR3 DNA follows: TGTGCCAGCAGCTTCCAGGGTGGCAATGAGCAGTTCTTC. Translation: CASSFQGGNEQFF.

The rearrangement links TRBV28 to TRBJ2-4; D might be TRBD1 (6 bases). The CDR3 extends over 15 amino acids. CDR1 and CDR2 (germline): MDHEN, SYDVKM. The V end was cut by 3 bases, the J end by 2 bases, with 11 bases between. The CDR3 DNA is TGTGCCAGCAGTTTTTTACAGGGAACCAAAAACATTCAGTACTTC. This gives the protein CASSFLQGTKNIQYF.

The table lists this clonotype with many counts. CDR3 DNA sequence: TGTGCCAGCAGTTACAGACTCAATCAGCCCCAGCATTTT. Its protein is CASSYRLNQPQHF. V and J are TRBV6-2 or TRBV6-3 and TRBJ1-5, with D uncertain. In germline, CDR1 is MNHEY, CDR2 SVGEGT. Between the trimmed V and J ends, which lost 2 bases and 3 bases, there was a span of 5 bases. The CDR3 extends over 13 amino acids.

Judged by abundance, this clonotype is medium-sized. The chain combines TRBV20-1 with TRBJ1-5; D is perhaps TRBD1 (5 bases). The V gene's germline CDR1 is DFQATT and CDR2 SNEGSKA (reference sequence). The CDR3 has 14 amino acids. The V end lost 4 bases, the J end lost 1 base, and 11 bases lay between the germline ends. The CDR3 sequence: CSATPGYSNQPQHF. The CDR3 nucleotides read TGCAGTGCTACCCCAGGGTACAGCAATCAGCCCCAGCATTTT.

Only a few counts were recorded for this clonotype. The chain carries TRBV18 and TRBJ1-5; D remains unclear. V lost 2 bases and J 3 bases, leaving 5 bases between the germline ends. Germline CDR1 and CDR2: KGHSH and LQKENI. This CDR3 spans 13 amino acids. CDR3 sequence: CASSPSHNQPQHF. CDR3 nucleotide sequence: TGTGCCAGCTCACCATCGCACAATCAGCCCCAGCATTTT.

This clonotype was recorded only once. The chain recombines TRBV7-8 with TRBJ2-2; TRBD2 matches 11 bases. The CDR3 covers 18 residues. J was trimmed by 0 bases and V by 4 bases; bases with no gene match: 7. The germline V gene has CDR1 SGHVS and CDR2 FQNEAQ. The CDR3 protein is CASSSLAGGSANTGELFF. CDR3 coding DNA: TGTGCCAGCAGCTCGCTAGCGGGAGGAAGTGCGAACACCGGGGAGCTGTTTTTT.

This clonotype was seen a handful of times. A much larger clone differs from this one at a single base, so this may be a read error. V and J are TRBV7-6 and TRBJ2-2, with TRBD2 matching 7 bases. CDR1 is SGHVS and CDR2 is FNYEAQ in the germline V gene. The CDR3 contains 16 residues. After removal of 2 bases from V and 2 bases from J, the junction contained 5 bases not matched to a gene. This chain's CDR3 is CASSLTSEYNTGELFF. For the CDR3, the DNA is TGTGCCAGCAGCTTAACTAGCGAGTATAACACCGGGGAGCTGTTTTTT.